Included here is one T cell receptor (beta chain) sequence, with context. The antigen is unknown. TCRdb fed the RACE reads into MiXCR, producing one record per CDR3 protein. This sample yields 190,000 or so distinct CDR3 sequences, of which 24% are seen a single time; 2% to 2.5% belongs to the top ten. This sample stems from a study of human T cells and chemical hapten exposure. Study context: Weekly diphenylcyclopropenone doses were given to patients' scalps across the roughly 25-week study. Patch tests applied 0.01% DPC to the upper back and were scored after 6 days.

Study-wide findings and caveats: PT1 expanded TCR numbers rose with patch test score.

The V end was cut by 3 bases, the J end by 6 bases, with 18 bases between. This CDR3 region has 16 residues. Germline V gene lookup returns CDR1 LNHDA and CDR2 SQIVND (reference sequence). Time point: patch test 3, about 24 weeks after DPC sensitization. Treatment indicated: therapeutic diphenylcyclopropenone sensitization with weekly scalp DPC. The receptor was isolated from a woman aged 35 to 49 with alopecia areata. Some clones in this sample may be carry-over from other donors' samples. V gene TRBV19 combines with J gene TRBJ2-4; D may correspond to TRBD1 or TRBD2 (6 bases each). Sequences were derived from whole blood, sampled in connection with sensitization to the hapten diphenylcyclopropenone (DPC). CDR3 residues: CASSISAGQGRNIQYF. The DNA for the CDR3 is TGTGCCAGTAGTATCTCGGCGGGGCAGGGGAGAAACATTCAGTACTTC.